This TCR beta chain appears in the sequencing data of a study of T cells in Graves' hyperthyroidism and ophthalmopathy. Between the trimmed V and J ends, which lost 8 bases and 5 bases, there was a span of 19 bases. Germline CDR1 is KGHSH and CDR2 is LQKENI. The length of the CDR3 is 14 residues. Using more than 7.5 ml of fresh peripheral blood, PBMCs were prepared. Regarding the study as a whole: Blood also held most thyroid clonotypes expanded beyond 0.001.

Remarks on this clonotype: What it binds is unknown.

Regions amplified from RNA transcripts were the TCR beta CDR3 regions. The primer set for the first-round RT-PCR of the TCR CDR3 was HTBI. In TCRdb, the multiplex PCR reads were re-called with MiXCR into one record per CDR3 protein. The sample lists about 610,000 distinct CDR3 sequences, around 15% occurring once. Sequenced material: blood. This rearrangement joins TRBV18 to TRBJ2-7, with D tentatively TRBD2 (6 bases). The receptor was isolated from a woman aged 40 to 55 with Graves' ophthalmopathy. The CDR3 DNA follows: TGTGCCAGCGCACGGGGGAGCGCTGACCACGAGCAGTACTTC. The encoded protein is CASARGSADHEQYF.